These T cell receptor beta chains were read from a single sample in a study of naive and memory T cell subsets. TCRdb reprocessed the UMI-ligation and nested PCR reads with MiXCR, giving one entry per CDR3 protein. The table has 25,000 to 35,000 distinct CDR3 sequences, 6.5% to 8% seen once. Specimen: skin, collected from a tuberculin skin test site. Source of these receptors: an adult in good health. Both conserved end residues are part of each CDR3. Fields, in order: clone size, J gene, V gene, D gene, CDR3 protein, CDR3 DNA. The D gene is left open where the match is weak. Size tells how often a clone was seen (once, few, many) or the class of an expanded clone, and some rows leave it out.

>many|TRBJ2-2|TRBV13|.
CAGRENTGELFF
TGTGCCGGCAGGGAGAACACCGGGGAGCTGTTTTTT
>.|TRBJ2-7|TRBV20-1|.
CSASMGMTSYEQYF
TGCAGTGCTAGTATGGGGATGACATCCTACGAGCAGTACTTC
>many|TRBJ1-1|TRBV19|.
CASSPSGHLATEAFF
TGTGCCAGTAGCCCCTCGGGACATTTGGCAACTGAAGCTTTCTTT
>many|TRBJ2-2|TRBV7-9|.
CASRPGGSNTGELFF
TGTGCCAGCAGACCGGGGGGCTCGAACACCGGGGAGTTGTTTTTT
>few|TRBJ2-3|TRBV3-1|TRBD2
CASSPTSGGTTDTQYF
TGTGCCAGCAGCCCCACTAGCGGGGGGACCACAGATACGCAGTATTTT
>few|TRBJ2-3|TRBV10-3|.
CAISESAVTDTQYF
TGTGCCATCAGTGAGTCGGCAGTCACAGATACGCAGTATTTT
>.|TRBJ1-2|TRBV5-1|.
CASSPSDRGYGYTF
TGCGCCAGCAGCCCCTCGGACCGAGGCTATGGCTACACCTTC
>.|TRBJ1-1|TRBV20-1|TRBD1
CSAVPGTGEAFF
TGCAGTGCTGTGCCCGGGACAGGGGAAGCTTTCTTT
>many|TRBJ2-1|TRBV7-3|TRBD2
CASSSDTQRGGSEQFF
TGTGCCAGCAGCTCCGACACTCAGCGGGGGGGCAGTGAGCAGTTCTTC
>many|TRBJ2-5|TRBV29-1|TRBD1
CSVADRSVSLGTQYF
TGCAGCGTAGCGGACAGGAGTGTAAGCTTAGGGACCCAGTACTTC
>few|TRBJ1-2|TRBV7-9|.
CASSFSAGDAIYGYTF
TGTGCCAGCAGCTTTTCAGCGGGAGACGCTATCTATGGCTACACCTTC
>.|TRBJ2-1|TRBV7-2|TRBD2
CASSLTSGGYNEQFF
TGTGCCAGCAGCTTAACCAGCGGGGGGTACAATGAGCAGTTCTTC
>.|TRBJ2-2|TRBV20-1|TRBD1
CSASDRASANTGELFF
TGCAGTGCTAGTGACAGGGCGAGTGCGAACACCGGGGAGCTGTTTTTT
>many|TRBJ2-5|TRBV9|.
CASSGGRGQETQYF
TGTGCCAGCAGCGGGGGACGGGGACAAGAGACCCAGTACTTC
>few|TRBJ2-7|TRBV20-1|.
CSARDRVAEQYF
TGCAGTGCTAGAGATCGGGTGGCCGAGCAGTACTTC
>few|TRBJ1-5|TRBV2|.
CASSETGNQPQHF
TGTGCCAGCAGTGAAACAGGCAATCAGCCCCAGCATTTT
>few|TRBJ1-5|TRBV20-1|.
CSARGGRGGNQPQHF
TGCAGTGCTAGAGGGGGCCGGGGGGGGAATCAGCCCCAGCATTTT
>.|TRBJ1-1|TRBV12-3/TRBV12-4|TRBD1
CASSLSGTGNTEAFF
TGTGCCAGCAGTCTCTCCGGGACAGGGAACACTGAAGCTTTCTTT
>many|TRBJ2-3|TRBV10-2|.
CASSFGDSVDF
TGCGCCAGCAGCTTTGGGGACTCCGTGGATTTT
>many|TRBJ2-7|TRBV4-1|TRBD1
CASSQLLGNRGISEQYF
TGCGCCAGCAGCCAACTACTTGGGAACAGGGGAATTAGCGAGCAGTACTTC
>many|TRBJ1-1|TRBV7-8|.
CASSLAVEAFF
TGTGCCAGCAGCTTGGCGGTTGAAGCTTTCTTT
>.|TRBJ2-6|TRBV6-1|TRBD2
CASSGGSGGGISSGANVLTF
TGTGCCAGCAGTGGTGGATCGGGGGGGGGGATTAGCTCTGGGGCCAACGTCCTGACTTTC
>.|TRBJ2-7|TRBV18|.
CASSPFRPGSYEQYF
TGTGCCAGCTCACCATTCCGTCCTGGCTCCTACGAGCAGTACTTC
>.|TRBJ1-1|TRBV5-1|.
CASSPGGGGKRTEAFF
TGCGCCAGCAGCCCCGGGGGGGGGGGTAAACGGACTGAAGCTTTCTTT
>.|TRBJ2-5|TRBV5-1|TRBD2
CASSLMRGARETQYF
TGCGCCAGCAGCTTAATGCGGGGGGCCCGGGAGACCCAGTACTTC
>many|TRBJ1-5|TRBV7-2|.
CASSQPPTGINQPQHF
TGTGCCAGCAGCCAACCGCCTACAGGGATAAATCAGCCCCAGCATTTT
>.|TRBJ2-4|TRBV11-2|.
CASSLRTVLAKNIQYF
TGTGCCAGCAGCTTAAGAACAGTACTAGCCAAAAACATTCAGTACTTC
>many|TRBJ1-1|TRBV15|.
CATSRLMGGDRNTEAFF
TGTGCCACCAGCAGACTAATGGGGGGGGACCGGAACACTGAAGCTTTCTTT
>many|TRBJ2-5|TRBV9|.
CASSVDRMGVSETQYF
TGTGCCAGCAGCGTCGACAGAATGGGGGTATCAGAGACCCAGTACTTC
>few|TRBJ1-1|TRBV15|.
CATSRVPSGAAFF
TGTGCCACCAGCAGAGTACCGTCGGGGGCGGCTTTCTTT
>few|TRBJ1-2|TRBV18|.
CASSPPNRVGGYTF
TGTGCCAGCTCACCACCTAACAGGGTTGGAGGCTACACCTTC
>many|TRBJ1-4|TRBV18|.
CASSPGRQVEKLFF
TGTGCCAGCTCACCAGGGCGGCAAGTCGAAAAACTGTTTTTT
>.|TRBJ2-2|TRBV7-9|TRBD2
CASSPLAGGPTGELFF
TGTGCCAGCAGCCCTCTAGCGGGGGGGCCCACCGGGGAGCTGTTTTTT
>.|TRBJ2-3|TRBV4-1|TRBD1
CASSQEGTGERDTQYF
TGCGCCAGCAGCCAAGAAGGAACAGGGGAAAGAGATACGCAGTATTTT
>many|TRBJ2-1|TRBV3-1|.
CASSQDPATSYNEQFF
TGTGCCAGCAGCCAAGACCCAGCGACCTCCTACAATGAGCAGTTCTTC
>.|TRBJ2-5|TRBV5-1|.
CASKASSTYQETQYF
TGCGCCAGCAAAGCTTCCTCCACGTACCAAGAGACCCAGTACTTC
>many|TRBJ2-2|TRBV5-1|.
CASSPKTHSVGELFF
TGCGCCAGCAGCCCCAAAACCCATAGCGTCGGGGAGCTGTTTTTT
>few|TRBJ1-1|TRBV9|.
CASSVAVDTEAFF
TGTGCCAGCAGCGTAGCAGTGGACACTGAAGCTTTCTTT
>few|TRBJ1-5|TRBV3-1|.
CASSQGQTIVDNQPQHF
TGTGCCAGCAGCCAAGGACAGACTATCGTCGACAATCAGCCCCAGCATTTT
>many|TRBJ2-1|TRBV11-1|.
CASSPSTYNEQFF
TGTGCCAGCAGCCCATCGACCTACAATGAGCAGTTCTTC
>medium-sized|TRBJ2-2|TRBV2|.
CASSESLASGELFF
TGTGCCAGCAGTGAAAGCCTAGCTTCCGGGGAGCTGTTTTTT
>.|TRBJ1-3|TRBV12-3/TRBV12-4|.
CASRTDGNSGNTIYF
TGTGCCAGCAGGACCGATGGAAACTCTGGAAACACCATATATTTT
>few|TRBJ2-7|TRBV7-2|TRBD1
CASSLAGTEGYEQYF
TGTGCCAGCAGCTTAGCGGGGACAGAGGGTTACGAGCAGTACTTC
>.|TRBJ1-5|TRBV20-1|.
CSARGQPGTNQPQHF
TGCAGTGCTAGGGGGCAGCCCGGAACTAATCAGCCCCAGCATTTT
>many|TRBJ2-2|TRBV4-1|.
CASSQVGRGNTGELFF
TGCGCCAGCAGCCAGGTGGGCCGGGGGAACACCGGGGAGCTGTTTTTT
>.|TRBJ1-6|TRBV18|.
CASPTSSYNSPLHF
TGTGCCAGTCCGACGAGCTCATATAATTCACCCCTCCACTTT
>many|TRBJ2-3|TRBV6-4|TRBD2
CASSDQAGVTDTQYF
TGTGCCAGCAGTGACCAAGCGGGGGTGACGGATACGCAGTATTTT
>.|TRBJ1-1|TRBV19|.
CASSKRIEAFF
TGTGCCAGTAGTAAACGGATTGAAGCTTTCTTT
>many|TRBJ2-3|TRBV20-1|TRBD2
CSAKRGGTDTQYF
TGCAGTGCTAAGCGGGGGGGCACAGATACGCAGTATTTT
>many|TRBJ2-1|TRBV11-2|.
CASSMGLRSPFF
TGTGCCAGCAGCATGGGTCTCAGGAGTCCGTTCTTC
>many|TRBJ2-7|TRBV4-1|TRBD2
CASSQAGLAGYEQYF
TGCGCCAGCAGCCAAGCGGGACTAGCGGGGTACGAGCAGTACTTC
>many|TRBJ1-6|TRBV6-6|TRBD1
CASSYSTGGFTLHF
TGTGCCAGCAGTTACTCTACAGGGGGATTCACCCTCCACTTT
>many|TRBJ1-5|TRBV6-1|.
CASKVENSNQPQHF
TGTGCCAGCAAAGTGGAAAATAGCAATCAGCCCCAGCATTTT
>many|TRBJ1-1|TRBV29-1|TRBD1
CSVPRDRREAFF
TGCAGCGTCCCCCGGGACAGGAGAGAAGCTTTCTTT
>many|TRBJ2-2|TRBV5-1|TRBD1
CASSLEDRAGELFF
TGCGCCAGCAGCTTGGAGGACAGGGCCGGGGAGCTGTTTTTT
>many|TRBJ2-2|TRBV7-3|.
CASSLTVGLNTGELFF
TGTGCCAGCAGCTTAACGGTGGGGCTTAACACCGGGGAGCTGTTTTTT
>.|TRBJ1-2|TRBV29-1|TRBD1
CSVSTGTGDNYGDTF
TGCAGCGTCAGCACCGGGACAGGAGATAACTATGGCGACACCTTC
>few|TRBJ2-5|TRBV5-1|TRBD2
CASSWTSGGPSETQYF
TGCGCCAGCAGCTGGACTAGCGGGGGGCCTTCAGAGACCCAGTACTTC
>many|TRBJ1-2|TRBV6-6|TRBD1
CASSYSNAQGARGYTF
TGTGCCAGCAGTTACTCGAACGCACAGGGGGCGCGAGGCTACACCTTC